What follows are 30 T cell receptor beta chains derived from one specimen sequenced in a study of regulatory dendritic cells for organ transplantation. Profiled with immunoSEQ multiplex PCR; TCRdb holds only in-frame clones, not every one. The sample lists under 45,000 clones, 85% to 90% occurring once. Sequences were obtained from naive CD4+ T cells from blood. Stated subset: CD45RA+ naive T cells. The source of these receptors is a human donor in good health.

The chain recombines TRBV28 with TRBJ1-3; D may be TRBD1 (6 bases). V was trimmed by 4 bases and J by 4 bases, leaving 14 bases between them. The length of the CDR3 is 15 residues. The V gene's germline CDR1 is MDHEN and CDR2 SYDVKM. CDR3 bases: TGTGCCAGCAGTTCACCGACAGGCTACGGAAACACCATATATTTT. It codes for CASSSPTGYGNTIYF. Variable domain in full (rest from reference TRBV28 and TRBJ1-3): DVKVTQSSRYLVKRTGEKVFLECVQDMDHENMFWYRQDPGLGLRLIYFSYDVKMKEKGDIPEGYSVSREKKERFSLILESASTNQTSMYLCASSSPTGYGNTIYFGEGSWLTVV.

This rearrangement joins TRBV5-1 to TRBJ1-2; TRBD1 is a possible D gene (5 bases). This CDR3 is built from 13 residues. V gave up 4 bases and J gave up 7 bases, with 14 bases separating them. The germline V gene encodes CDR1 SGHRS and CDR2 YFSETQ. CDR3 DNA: TGCGCCAGCAGCATGACAGCTACAGCTGGCTACACCTTC. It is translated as CASSMTATAGYTF.

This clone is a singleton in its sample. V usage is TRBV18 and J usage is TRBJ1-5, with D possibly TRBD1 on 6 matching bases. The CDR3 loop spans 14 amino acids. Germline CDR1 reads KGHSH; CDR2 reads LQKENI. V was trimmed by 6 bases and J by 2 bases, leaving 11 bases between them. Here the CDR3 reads CASSLRQGNQPQHF. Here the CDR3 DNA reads TGTGCCAGCTCTCTACGACAGGGCAATCAGCCCCAGCATTTT.

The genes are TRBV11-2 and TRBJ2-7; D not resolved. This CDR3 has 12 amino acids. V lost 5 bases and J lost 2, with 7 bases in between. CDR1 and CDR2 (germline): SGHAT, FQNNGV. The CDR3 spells CASSLTPYEQYF. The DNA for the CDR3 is TGTGCCAGCAGCCTGACCCCCTACGAGCAGTACTTC.

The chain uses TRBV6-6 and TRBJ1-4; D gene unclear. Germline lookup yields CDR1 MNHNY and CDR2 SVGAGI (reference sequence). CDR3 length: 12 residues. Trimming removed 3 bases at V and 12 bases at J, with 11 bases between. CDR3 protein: CASSYRTPQLFF. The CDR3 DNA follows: TGTGCCAGCAGTTATAGGACGCCCCAACTGTTTTTT.

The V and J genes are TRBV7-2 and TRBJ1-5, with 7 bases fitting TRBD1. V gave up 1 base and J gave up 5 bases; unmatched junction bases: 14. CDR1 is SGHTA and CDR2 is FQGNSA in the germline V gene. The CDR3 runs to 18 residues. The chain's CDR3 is CASSLGPGGHNPHQPQHF. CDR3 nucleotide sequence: TGTGCCAGCAGCTTAGGACCAGGGGGGCACAATCCCCATCAGCCCCAGCATTTT.

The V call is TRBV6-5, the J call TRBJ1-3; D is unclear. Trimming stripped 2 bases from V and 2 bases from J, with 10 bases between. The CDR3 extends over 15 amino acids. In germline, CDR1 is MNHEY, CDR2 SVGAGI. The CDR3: CASSYTPSAGNTIYF. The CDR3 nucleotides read TGTGCCAGCAGTTACACCCCCAGCGCTGGAAACACCATATATTTT.

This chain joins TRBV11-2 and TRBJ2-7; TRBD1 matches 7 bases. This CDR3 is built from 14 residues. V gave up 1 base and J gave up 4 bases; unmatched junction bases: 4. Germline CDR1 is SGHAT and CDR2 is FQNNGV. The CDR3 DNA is TGTGCCAGCAGCTTAGCGGGACAGACATACGAGCAGTACTTC. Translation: CASSLAGQTYEQYF.

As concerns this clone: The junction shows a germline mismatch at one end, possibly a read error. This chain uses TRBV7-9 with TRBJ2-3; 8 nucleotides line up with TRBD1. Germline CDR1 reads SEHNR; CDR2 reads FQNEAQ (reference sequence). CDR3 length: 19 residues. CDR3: CAGSSGTGTGFSSTDTQYF. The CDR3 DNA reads TGTGCCGGCAGTAGTGGTACCGGGACAGGTTTTTCTAGCACAGATACGCAGTATTTT.

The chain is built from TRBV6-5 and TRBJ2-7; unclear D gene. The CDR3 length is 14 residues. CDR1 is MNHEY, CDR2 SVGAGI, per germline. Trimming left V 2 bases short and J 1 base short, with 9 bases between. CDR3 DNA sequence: TGTGCCAGCAGTTACACAGACGTTTCCTACGAGCAGTACTTC. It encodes CASSYTDVSYEQYF.

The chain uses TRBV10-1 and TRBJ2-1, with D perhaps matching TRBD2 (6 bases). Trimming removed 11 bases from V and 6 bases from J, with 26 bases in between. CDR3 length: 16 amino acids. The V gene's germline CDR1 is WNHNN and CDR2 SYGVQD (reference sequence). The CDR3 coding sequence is TGCGCCTCCAGCAAGTCGGAACGGGAGTCCGGCAATGAGCAGTTCTTC. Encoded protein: CASSKSERESGNEQFF.

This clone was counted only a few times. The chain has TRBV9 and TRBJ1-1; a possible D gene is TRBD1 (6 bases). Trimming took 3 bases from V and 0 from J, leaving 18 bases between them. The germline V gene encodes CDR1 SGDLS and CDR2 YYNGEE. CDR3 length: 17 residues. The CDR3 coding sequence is TGTGCCAGCAGCGCCGAGAGATCGACAGGCATGAACACTGAAGCTTTCTTT. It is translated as CASSAERSTGMNTEAFF.

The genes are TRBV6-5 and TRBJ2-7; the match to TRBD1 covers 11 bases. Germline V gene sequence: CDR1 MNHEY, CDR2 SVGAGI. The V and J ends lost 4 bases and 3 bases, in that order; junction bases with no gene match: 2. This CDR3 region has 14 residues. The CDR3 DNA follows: TGTGCCAGCAGTTTGGGACAGGGGGTCTACGAGCAGTACTTC. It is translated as CASSLGQGVYEQYF.

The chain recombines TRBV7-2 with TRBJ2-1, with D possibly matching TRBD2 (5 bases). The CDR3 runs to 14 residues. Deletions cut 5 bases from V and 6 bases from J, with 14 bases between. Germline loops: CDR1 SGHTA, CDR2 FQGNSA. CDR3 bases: TGTGCCAGCAGCCCTTGGAGGAGCGTCAATGAGCAGTTCTTC. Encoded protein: CASSPWRSVNEQFF.

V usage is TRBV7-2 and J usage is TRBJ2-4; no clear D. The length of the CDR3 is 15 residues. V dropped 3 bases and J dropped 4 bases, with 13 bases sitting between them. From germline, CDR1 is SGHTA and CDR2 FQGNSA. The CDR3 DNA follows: TGTGCCAGCAGCTTTTCGGATCTCTCTAAAAACATTCAGTACTTC. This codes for CASSFSDLSKNIQYF.

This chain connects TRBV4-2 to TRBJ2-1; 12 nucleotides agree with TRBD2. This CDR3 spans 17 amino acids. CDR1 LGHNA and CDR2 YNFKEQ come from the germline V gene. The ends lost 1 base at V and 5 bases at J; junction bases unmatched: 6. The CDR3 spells CASSQGGLAGGDNEQFF. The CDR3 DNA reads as TGTGCCAGCAGCCAAGGGGGGCTAGCGGGAGGGGACAATGAGCAGTTCTTC.

CDR3 residues: CASSLGTSGVNEQFF. In nucleotides, the CDR3 is TGTGCCAGCAGCCTCGGGACTAGCGGGGTAAATGAGCAGTTCTTC. J is TRBJ2-1 and V is TRBV6-5, with 13 bases fitting TRBD2. The V segment lost 6 bases and the J segment 7 bases; nucleotides outside the gene matches: 6. This CDR3 spans 15 amino acids. Germline lookup yields CDR1 MNHEY and CDR2 SVGAGI.

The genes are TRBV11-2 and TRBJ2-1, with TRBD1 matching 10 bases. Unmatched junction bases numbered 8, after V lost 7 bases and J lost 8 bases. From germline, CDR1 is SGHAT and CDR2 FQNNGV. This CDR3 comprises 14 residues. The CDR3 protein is CASTQTGGVDEQFF. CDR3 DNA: TGTGCCAGCACCCAGACAGGGGGCGTCGATGAGCAGTTCTTC.

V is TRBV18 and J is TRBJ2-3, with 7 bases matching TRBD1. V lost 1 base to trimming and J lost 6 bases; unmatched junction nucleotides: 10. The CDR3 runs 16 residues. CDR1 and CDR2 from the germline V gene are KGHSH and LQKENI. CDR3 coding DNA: TGTGCCAGCTCACCACGAGGGACAGAAATATGGGATACGCAGTATTTT. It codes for CASSPRGTEIWDTQYF.

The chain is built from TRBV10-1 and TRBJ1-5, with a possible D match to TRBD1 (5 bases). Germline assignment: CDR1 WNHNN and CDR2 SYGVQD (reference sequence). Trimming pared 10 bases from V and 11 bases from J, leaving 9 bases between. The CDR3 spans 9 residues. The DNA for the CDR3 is TGCGCCACCGGGGGGTCCCAGCATTTT. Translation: CATGGSQHF.

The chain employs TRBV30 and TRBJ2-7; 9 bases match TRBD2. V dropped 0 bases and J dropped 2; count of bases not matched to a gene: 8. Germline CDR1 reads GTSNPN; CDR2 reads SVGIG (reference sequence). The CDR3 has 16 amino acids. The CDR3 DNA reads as TGTGCCTGGAGTGTATCCTTTAGCGGGAGTACCTACGAGCAGTACTTC. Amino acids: CAWSVSFSGSTYEQYF.

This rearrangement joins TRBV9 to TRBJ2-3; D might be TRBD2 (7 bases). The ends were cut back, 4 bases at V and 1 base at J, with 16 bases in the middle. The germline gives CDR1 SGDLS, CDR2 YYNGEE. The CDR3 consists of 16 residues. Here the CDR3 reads CASSFRRGPGTDTQYF. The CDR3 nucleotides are TGTGCCAGCAGCTTCCGGCGGGGGCCCGGCACAGATACGCAGTATTTT.

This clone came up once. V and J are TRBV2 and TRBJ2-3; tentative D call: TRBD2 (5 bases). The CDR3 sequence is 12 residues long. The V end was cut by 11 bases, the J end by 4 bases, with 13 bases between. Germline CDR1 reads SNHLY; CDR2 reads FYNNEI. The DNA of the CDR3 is TGTGCCGGAAGAGCGGAATCAGATACGCAGTATTTT. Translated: CAGRAESDTQYF.

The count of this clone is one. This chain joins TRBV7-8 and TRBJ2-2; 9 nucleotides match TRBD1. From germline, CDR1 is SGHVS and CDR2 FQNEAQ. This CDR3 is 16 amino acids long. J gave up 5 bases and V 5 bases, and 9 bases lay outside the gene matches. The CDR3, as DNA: TGTGCCAGCAGCAACCGGGACAGGGATCTTACCGGGGAGCTGTTTTTT. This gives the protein CASSNRDRDLTGELFF.

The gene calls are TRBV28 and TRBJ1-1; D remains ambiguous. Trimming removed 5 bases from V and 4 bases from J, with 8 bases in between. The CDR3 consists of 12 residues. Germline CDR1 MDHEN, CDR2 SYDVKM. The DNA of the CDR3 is TGTGCCAGCAGTCCCCGCGGCACTGAAGCTTTCTTT. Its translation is CASSPRGTEAFF.

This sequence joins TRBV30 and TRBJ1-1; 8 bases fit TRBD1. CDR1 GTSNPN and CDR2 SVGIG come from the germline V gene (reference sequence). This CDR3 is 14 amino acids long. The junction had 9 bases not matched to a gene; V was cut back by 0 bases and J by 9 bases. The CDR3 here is CAWSVTFDRGKAFF. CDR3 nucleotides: TGTGCCTGGAGTGTAACATTTGACAGGGGCAAAGCTTTCTTT.

The DNA of the CDR3 is TGTGCCAGCTCACCCGGGACAGGGAATGAAAAACTGTTTTTT. Protein sequence: CASSPGTGNEKLFF. The chain recombines TRBV18 with TRBJ1-4; TRBD1 matches 9 bases. The CDR3 runs 14 residues. Germline V gene lookup returns CDR1 KGHSH and CDR2 LQKENI. V lost 3 bases and J lost 5; bases outside the gene matches: 1.

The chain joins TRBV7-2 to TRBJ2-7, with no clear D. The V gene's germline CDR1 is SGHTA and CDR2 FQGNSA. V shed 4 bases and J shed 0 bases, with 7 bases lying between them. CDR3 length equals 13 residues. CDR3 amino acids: CASSSRSSYEQYF. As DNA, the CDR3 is TGTGCCAGCAGCTCGAGGAGCTCCTACGAGCAGTACTTC.

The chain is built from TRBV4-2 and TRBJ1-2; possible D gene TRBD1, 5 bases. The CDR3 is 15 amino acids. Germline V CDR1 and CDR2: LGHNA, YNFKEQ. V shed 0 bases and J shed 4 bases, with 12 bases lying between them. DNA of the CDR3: TGTGCCAGCAGCCAAGATTTTGGTGGGGCCTATGGCTACACCTTC. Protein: CASSQDFGGAYGYTF.

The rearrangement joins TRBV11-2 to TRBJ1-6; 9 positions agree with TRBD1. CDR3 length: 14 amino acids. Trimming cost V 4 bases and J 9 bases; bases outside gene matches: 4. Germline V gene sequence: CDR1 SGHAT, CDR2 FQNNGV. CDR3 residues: CASSSQGAISPLHF. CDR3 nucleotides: TGTGCCAGCAGCTCACAGGGGGCGATTTCACCCCTCCACTTT. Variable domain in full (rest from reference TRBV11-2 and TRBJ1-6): EAGVAQSPRYKIIEKRQSVAFWCNPISGHATLYWYQQILGQGPKLLIQFQNNGVVDDSQLPKDRFSAERLKGVDSTLKIQPAKLEDSAVYLCASSSQGAISPLHFGNGTRLTVT.